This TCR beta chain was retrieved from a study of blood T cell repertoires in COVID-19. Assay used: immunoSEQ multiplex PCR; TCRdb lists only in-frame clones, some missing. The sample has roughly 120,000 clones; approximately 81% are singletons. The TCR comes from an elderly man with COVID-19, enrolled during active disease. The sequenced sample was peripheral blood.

CDR3 region: CASSYGTGVGSPLHF. The CDR3 DNA reads as TGTGCCAGCAGTTACGGGACAGGGGTTGGGTCACCCCTCCACTTT. V usage is TRBV6-5 and J usage is TRBJ1-6, with 10 bases aligning to TRBD1. CDR1 and CDR2 from the germline V gene are MNHEY and SVGAGI. This CDR3 comprises 15 residues. V lost 2 bases and J lost 10; bases outside the gene matches: 5.